This TCR beta chain was sequenced for a study of OX40 agonist ivuxolimab in advanced cancers. Trimming pared 3 bases from V and 9 bases from J, leaving 18 bases between. CDR1 and CDR2 from the germline V gene are MGHDK and SYGVNS. The CDR3 runs to 14 residues. The data were produced by immunoSEQ multiplex PCR, yet TCRdb's version contains in-frame clones alone and is incomplete. The sample contains about 75,000 clones, around 90% of which appear only once. Here the sequenced sample was CD4+ or CD8+ T cells sorted from blood, taken in a trial of the OX40 agonist ivuxolimab. The rearrangement links TRBV25-1 to TRBJ2-7; tentative D call: TRBD2 (7 bases). The receptor's source is an adult with an advanced solid tumor such as melanoma, head and neck, liver or kidney cancer. The CDR3 nucleotides are TGTGCCAGCAGTGAGGTCGGGGGGCTGAAGGGGCAGTACTTC. Residues: CASSEVGGLKGQYF.